One and the same sample provided the 28 T cell receptor beta chains below, sequenced in a study of T-cell memory formation after mild COVID-19. One entry per CDR3 protein results from TCRdb running MiXCR on the 5' RACE reads. The sample holds around 35,000 distinct CDR3 sequences, 7% to 9.5% seen once. Sequencing input: PBMCs or a T cell subset sorted from them (not recorded which). Receptor source: a man between 18 and 29 years old who had mild COVID-19 (a few samples of this study predate the infection). Cell type and time point are not known.

This clonotype was detected many times. The chain combines TRBV4-3 with TRBJ2-7; 7 bases line up with TRBD1. Germline trimming cut 1 base from V and 6 bases from J; bases unmatched to any gene: 15. This CDR3 has 17 amino acids. CDR1 and CDR2 from the germline V gene are LGHNA and YSLEER. The CDR3 DNA reads TGCGCCAGCAGCCAAGTCACTCGGGCAGGGGGTCGAGGCGAGCAGTACTTC. This codes for CASSQVTRAGGRGEQYF.

This clonotype was seen repeatedly, ten times or more. The gene calls are TRBV7-2 and TRBJ1-1; D unresolved. Trimming shortened V by 5 bases and J by 0 bases, and 7 bases separated the two germline ends. The CDR3 runs 13 residues. Germline loops: CDR1 SGHTA, CDR2 FQGNSA. CDR3 sequence: CASSLVVNTEAFF. CDR3 bases: TGTGCCAGCAGCCTAGTAGTGAACACTGAAGCTTTCTTT.

This clonotype was counted ten times or more. This rearrangement joins TRBV7-7 to TRBJ1-4, with D possibly being TRBD1 (6 bases). The length of the CDR3 is 15 residues. V dropped 5 bases and J dropped 0 bases, with 10 bases sitting between them. Germline loops: CDR1 SSHAT, CDR2 FNYEAQ (reference sequence). The DNA of the CDR3 is TGTGCCAGCAGCCCGACAGGTGCAACTAATGAAAAACTGTTTTTT. This codes for CASSPTGATNEKLFF.

This clonotype was counted ten times or more. The chain is built from TRBV5-1 and TRBJ2-1; D may be TRBD1 (7 bases). V was clipped by 2 bases and J by 3 bases, with 15 bases between them. The germline V gene encodes CDR1 SGHRS and CDR2 YFSETQ. The CDR3 has 16 residues. CDR3 loop: CASSFWGDRYYNEQFF. In nucleotides, the CDR3 is TGCGCCAGCAGCTTCTGGGGGGACAGATACTACAATGAGCAGTTCTTC.

The table lists this clonotype with many counts. The gene calls are TRBV5-1 and TRBJ2-5; D gene unclear. The germline V and J ends were trimmed by 0 bases and 6 bases, with 3 bases remaining between them. The CDR3 has 11 residues. The germline V gene encodes CDR1 SGHRS and CDR2 YFSETQ. CDR3 protein: CASSLEQTQYF. The CDR3 DNA reads TGCGCCAGCAGCTTGGAGCAGACCCAGTACTTC.

This clonotype is medium-sized by share. The rearrangement links TRBV6-5 to TRBJ2-2; 8 positions agree with TRBD1. V was pared by 6 bases and J by 3 bases, with 6 bases of the junction left unmatched. CDR1 MNHEY and CDR2 SVGAGI come from the germline V gene. The CDR3 runs to 15 residues. CDR3 sequence reads: CASRLPDRDTGELFF. Here the CDR3 DNA reads TGTGCCAGCAGACTCCCGGACAGGGACACCGGGGAGCTGTTTTTT.

A word on this clonotype: This could be a read error, since a much larger clone is one nucleotide away. The chain recombines TRBV2 with TRBJ2-3, with D perhaps matching TRBD1 (5 bases). There are 12 residues in the CDR3. Germline V lookup: CDR1 SNHLY, CDR2 FYNNEI. CDR3 coding DNA: TGTGCCAGCAACCGACAGACAGATACGCATTATTTT. Its translation is CASNRQTDTHYF.

In its sample, this clonotype was seen many times. This sequence joins TRBV6-5 and TRBJ1-2, with 10 nucleotides matching TRBD1. The junction had 10 bases not matched to a gene; V was cut back by 7 bases and J by 5 bases. This CDR3 region has 15 residues. CDR1 MNHEY and CDR2 SVGAGI come from the germline V gene. Here the CDR3 reads CASTLGGTGVYGYTF. CDR3 DNA sequence: TGTGCCAGCACCCTCGGTGGGACAGGGGTTTATGGCTACACCTTC.

This clonotype appeared many times. CDR3 DNA sequence: TGTGCCAGCAGCTTAGACCTTGAAAAACTGTTTTTT. Protein product: CASSLDLEKLFF. J is TRBJ1-4 and V is TRBV7-9; D is undetermined. This CDR3 contains 12 residues. Per the germline V gene, CDR1 is SEHNR and CDR2 is FQNEAQ (reference sequence). V dropped 1 base and J dropped 7 bases, with 4 bases sitting between them.

The genes are TRBV5-1 and TRBJ1-1; D unresolved. CDR3 length equals 15 residues. CDR1 is SGHRS, CDR2 YFSETQ, per germline. V lost 4 bases and J lost 2, with 15 bases in between. This CDR3 reads CASSLVPGQNTEAFF. The CDR3 DNA follows: TGCGCCAGCAGCCTTGTTCCCGGGCAAAACACTGAAGCTTTCTTT.

This clonotype was counted many times. Written as DNA, the CDR3 is TGTGCCAGCAGCCCTGACACAGATACGCAGTATTTT. Amino acid sequence: CASSPDTDTQYF. This chain links TRBV5-5 with TRBJ2-3, with D unclear. Between the trimmed V and J ends, which lost 4 bases and 2 bases, there was a span of 5 bases. CDR1 and CDR2 from the germline V gene are SGHKS and YYEKEE (reference sequence). This CDR3 comprises 12 residues.

There are many counts of this clonotype. The V gene is TRBV7-2, the J gene TRBJ1-1; 11 bases map to TRBD1. Looked up from germline, CDR1 is SGHTA and CDR2 is FQGNSA. The V gene end was trimmed by 3 bases and the J gene end by 3 bases; junction bases not matched to a gene: 12. The CDR3 sequence is 18 residues long. The CDR3 protein is CASSLAGTGGITYTEAFF. CDR3 in DNA: TGTGCCAGCAGCTTGGCCGGGACAGGGGGAATTACGTACACTGAAGCTTTCTTT.

The table lists this clonotype with many counts. The chain carries TRBV28 and TRBJ2-3; D uncertain. From germline, CDR1 is MDHEN and CDR2 SYDVKM. CDR3 length equals 12 residues. The V gene lost 5 bases and the J gene lost 3 bases, with 6 bases spanning the gap. The DNA for the CDR3 is TGTGCCAGCAGTATCCTGACAGATACGCAGTATTTT. Translated, it gives CASSILTDTQYF. The entire variable domain, with the rest obtained from reference TRBV28 and TRBJ2-3, is as follows: DVKVTQSSRYLVKRTGEKVFLECVQDMDHENMFWYRQDPGLGLRLIYFSYDVKMKEKGDIPEGYSVSREKKERFSLILESASTNQTSMYLCASSILTDTQYFGPGTRLTVL.

This clonotype was seen repeatedly, ten times or more. The rearrangement links TRBV10-2 to TRBJ2-4; the D is unclear. Germline V gives CDR1 WSHSY, CDR2 SAAADI. This CDR3 spans 13 amino acids. V was clipped by 3 bases and J by 7 bases, with 10 bases between them. The CDR3 DNA follows: TGCGCCAGCAGTGAACACTCGCTGAACATTCAGTACTTC. Its translation: CASSEHSLNIQYF.

This clonotype was seen at least ten times. The chain joins TRBV7-2 to TRBJ1-6; D is unresolved. V was clipped by 5 bases and J by 13 bases, with 9 bases between them. CDR1 SGHTA and CDR2 FQGNSA come from the germline V gene. CDR3 length: 11 amino acids. The CDR3 loop is CASSLLGPLHF. CDR3 DNA: TGTGCCAGCAGCCTCCTAGGGCCCCTCCACTTT.

V is TRBV20-1 and J is TRBJ1-6; D remains ambiguous. Trimming removed 0 bases from V and 3 bases from J, with 9 bases in between. This CDR3 has 15 residues. The germline V gene has CDR1 DFQATT and CDR2 SNEGSKA (reference sequence). CDR3 in amino acids: CSARDQGNYNSPLHF. The CDR3 DNA sequence: TGCAGTGCTAGAGATCAAGGGAACTATAATTCACCCCTCCACTTT.

This clonotype was detected only a few times. The chain couples TRBV18 to TRBJ1-1, with unresolved D. The V and J ends lost 3 bases and 8 bases respectively, with 13 bases between them. This CDR3 has 13 amino acids. Germline CDR1 and CDR2: KGHSH and LQKENI. DNA of the CDR3: TGTGCCAGCTCACCGCCCGTGCGGAAAGAAGCTTTCTTT. Protein: CASSPPVRKEAFF.

This clonotype was seen at least ten times. J is TRBJ2-1 and V is TRBV5-1; 9 bases are a match to TRBD2. The germline CDR1 and CDR2 sequences are SGHRS and YFSETQ. Unmatched junction bases numbered 5, after V lost 4 bases and J lost 0 bases. The CDR3 has 16 residues. The CDR3 spells CASSDSGGSSYNEQFF. The CDR3 DNA reads as TGCGCCAGCAGCGATAGCGGGGGCAGCTCCTACAATGAGCAGTTCTTC.

This clonotype has ten or more counts. The CDR3 DNA follows: TGTGCCAGCAGTTACGCGGCTCAGGGTAATCAGCCCCAGCATTTT. Its translation is CASSYAAQGNQPQHF. The V call is TRBV6-2 or TRBV6-3, the J call TRBJ1-5, with D tentatively TRBD1 (5 bases). Trimming removed 2 bases at V and 4 bases at J, with 12 bases between. The CDR3 contains 15 residues. Germline lookup yields CDR1 MNHEY and CDR2 SVGEGT.

This clonotype has at least ten counts. The chain links TRBV4-3 to TRBJ2-5, with 12 bases matching TRBD2. V dropped 0 bases and J dropped 4; count of bases not matched to a gene: 3. Per germline, CDR1 LGHNA and CDR2 YSLEER. This CDR3 is built from 16 residues. CDR3 protein: CASSQDPSGGAETQYF. The CDR3 DNA reads as TGCGCCAGCAGCCAAGATCCTAGCGGGGGGGCAGAGACCCAGTACTTC.

This clonotype was seen a handful of times. This chain connects TRBV4-1 to TRBJ1-5; D is uncertain. V lost 2 bases, J lost 4 bases, and 15 bases lay in between. The CDR3 has 16 amino acids. CDR1 is MGHRA, CDR2 YSYEKL, per germline. This chain's CDR3 is CASSQSPAMLNQPQHF. As DNA, the CDR3 is TGCGCCAGCAGCCAAAGTCCCGCCATGTTAAATCAGCCCCAGCATTTT.

Many counts were recorded for this clonotype. The chain recombines TRBV20-1 with TRBJ1-2; D ambiguous. This CDR3 comprises 11 residues. Germline assignment: CDR1 DFQATT and CDR2 SNEGSKA (reference sequence). V dropped 4 bases and J dropped 4 bases, with 7 bases sitting between them. The CDR3 bases are TGCAGTGCTAAGGACGCCTATGGCTACACCTTC. Amino acids: CSAKDAYGYTF.

The gene calls are TRBV5-4 and TRBJ2-5, with 8 bases lining up with TRBD2. After removal of 0 bases from V and 2 bases from J, the junction contained 6 bases not matched to a gene. CDR1 is SGHNT and CDR2 is YYREEE in the germline V gene (reference sequence). CDR3 size: 16 residues. The CDR3 nucleotides read TGTGCCAGCAGCTTGGCCGGGGGGGCGCCGCAAGAGACCCAGTACTTC. Translation: CASSLAGGAPQETQYF.

At least ten counts were recorded for this clonotype. This rearrangement joins TRBV20-1 to TRBJ1-1, with D uncertain. V lost 5 bases to trimming and J lost 8 bases, with 24 bases between them. Germline CDR1 is DFQATT and CDR2 is SNEGSKA (reference sequence). This CDR3 has 15 amino acids. In DNA form, the CDR3 reads TGCAGTGCTGCAACGCCCACAGACGGGCCCGGCGAAGCTTTCTTT. This sequence encodes CSAATPTDGPGEAFF.

This clonotype was detected many times. The chain couples TRBV20-1 to TRBJ1-2; D is undetermined. Deletions cut 0 bases from V and 3 bases from J, with 8 bases between. Per germline, CDR1 DFQATT and CDR2 SNEGSKA (reference sequence). This CDR3 region has 13 residues. CDR3 in amino acids: CSARDRAYYGYTF. CDR3 coding DNA: TGCAGTGCTAGAGATAGGGCTTACTATGGCTACACCTTC.

This clonotype was counted only a few times. The chain is built from TRBV7-2 and TRBJ2-1; no firm D call. Germline values: CDR1 SGHTA, CDR2 FQGNSA. V was cut by 4 bases and J by 7 bases, with 14 bases left in between. The CDR3 is made up of 14 amino acids. The CDR3, as DNA: TGTGCCAGCAGCTCCAATCGCGGTGAAAATGAGCAGTTCTTC. Residues: CASSSNRGENEQFF.

This chain uses TRBV5-1 with TRBJ2-5; a possible D gene is TRBD2 (6 bases). Between the trimmed V and J ends, which lost 2 bases and 4 bases, there was a span of 12 bases. This CDR3 has 14 residues. Germline V CDR1 and CDR2: SGHRS, YFSETQ. The CDR3 nucleotides are TGCGCCAGCAGCTTCGCGGGGATGGTAGAGACCCAGTACTTC. Translation: CASSFAGMVETQYF.

This clonotype appeared many times. This chain links TRBV20-1 with TRBJ1-5; D is possibly TRBD1 (5 bases). Trimming took off 6 bases at V and 4 bases at J, with 13 bases between the two ends. The germline CDR1 and CDR2 sequences are DFQATT and SNEGSKA (reference sequence). This CDR3 has 13 amino acids. The CDR3 loop reads CSALGTGNQPQHF. In DNA form, the CDR3 reads TGCAGTGCCCTCGGGACGGGTAATCAGCCCCAGCATTTT.